This note documents a single TCR beta chain sequence. Profiling relied on immunoSEQ multiplex PCR, and the TCRdb table lists in-frame clones only, not all of them. The data show more than 40,000 clones, around 76% seen once. The germline CDR1 and CDR2 sequences are MDHEN and SYDVKM. This CDR3 spans 13 amino acids. The ends were cut back, 2 bases at V and 6 bases at J, with 9 bases in the middle. During colonoscopy, one to two rectal pinch biopsies were collected. The sample originates from a study of pediatric ulcerative colitis. This receptor was taken from a girl aged 10 to 17 with moderate ulcerative colitis. Specimen: gut tissue. V usage is TRBV28 and J usage is TRBJ2-3, with TRBD2 as a possible D gene (5 bases). The CDR3 loop reads CASSLSGGDTQYF. The CDR3 DNA sequence: TGTGCCAGCAGTTTAAGCGGTGGGGATACGCAGTATTTT.